This T cell receptor beta chain emerged from a study of blood T cells in healthy people across ages (dated by TCRdb to between 2015 and 2017). For the wider study: In model experiments, template switching captured roughly one uniquely barcoded TCR beta cDNA molecule for every two T cells. Two additional independent replicas of 1 million unique cDNA reads from the same blood draw were analyzed for two donors (one aged 18 to 29 and one aged 80 or older). Four age groups were formed from the donors: young (average approximately 15 years), middle-aged (around 40), aged (approximately 60) and long-lived (less than 85). To avoid experimental bias, donors of different ages were distributed randomly across sequencing lanes. To track age-related changes in TCR beta repertoire diversity, the study relied on deep sequencing normalized with unique cDNA molecular identifiers.

General conclusions and limits of the study: Since profiling was done on bulk unsorted PBMCs, naive and antigen-experienced compartments could not be conclusively compared. As age increased, observed TCR beta diversity per million T cells dropped in a roughly linear way, and a significant reduction was already evident by age 40. The long-lived group showed more naive CD4+ T cells, fewer expanded clones and increased TCR diversity than the aged group, suggesting age selection. Estimates of total diversity from one million sequenced T cells were regarded as lower bounds and underestimates. Observed TCR beta diversity correlated strongly with the percentage of naive T cells measured by flow cytometry. The CMV infection status of donors was not known, potentially confounding age-related changes in expanded clonotypes.

Remarks on this clonotype: Its antigen is unknown. The record has no base qualities; no much larger clone is one base away.

Systemically healthy Caucasian individuals from Russia, roughly 40 in total and aged roughly 6 to 100 years, were included as donors. Each donor gave 8 to 10 milliliters of peripheral blood, collected into EDTA-treated Vacutainer tubes. Ficoll-Paque density-gradient centrifugation was used to isolate PBMCs, with at least 7 million per sample. Trizol reagent was used to extract total RNA from PBMCs, with at least 6 micrograms per sample. For every donor, flow cytometry on a PBMC aliquot measured the percentage of naive CD45RAhigh/CD27high T cells. Library preparation was by 5' RACE. Sequencing took place on an Illumina HiSeq 2500. The second PCR ran for roughly 7 to 11 cycles and used a J-beta primer mix along with a sample-barcoded 5' primer. Each TCR beta cDNA molecule received a unique molecular identifier from a template-switch 5' adaptor carrying 12 random nucleotides. At least 2.5 million CDR3-containing paired-end reads were obtained from each sample. All of the RNA was converted into first-strand cDNA using the Mint cDNA synthesis kit, with a TRBC-specific oligonucleotide serving as the primer. Following uracil-DNA glycosylase treatment, all cDNA underwent a first 18-cycle PCR with the universal primers M1SS and BC2_uni_R. For the original study's pipeline: For normalization, 1 million high-quality reads were randomly selected from each sample, with every read carrying a distinct molecular identifier. Reads with shared molecular identifiers were discarded instead of being binned into consensus sequences. MiTCR, set to a Q25 quality threshold and the strictest error-elimination algorithm, was used for CDR3 identification, clonotype clustering and error correction. Lower-bound total TCR beta diversity was estimated with a nonparametric unseen species model using Euler transformation. Using fastp at Q25 and MiXCR, TCRdb reprocessed the public reads and kept productive beta chains. Each CDR3 protein appears once, grouped with its most common genes and DNA. The V and J calls, along with clone size, are taken from TCRdb and not from the paper's own processing. The sample table lists 700,000 to 950,000 distinct CDR3 sequences, about 40% of them with a count of one. 20% to 25% of the sample comes from the top ten.

From the cysteine through the phenylalanine, the CDR3 covers 13 amino acids. Kept here is only the CDR3 DNA, which spans 39 bases and is read in frame from base 1. CDR1 and CDR2 are drawn from the germline V gene (reference sequence): MNHEY, SMNVEV. The germline V and J ends show losses of 5 bases and 5 bases respectively, and no gene match explains 6 bases of the junction. The rearrangement joined TRBV27 to TRBJ2-7, with 7 bases in between that match TRBD2. The sequence derives from a woman in her sixties or seventies in good health. The sample was blood. The DNA reads TGTGCCAGCAGTGTTCCTGGGAGGGACGAGCAGTACTTC. This yields the protein CASSVPGRDEQYF.